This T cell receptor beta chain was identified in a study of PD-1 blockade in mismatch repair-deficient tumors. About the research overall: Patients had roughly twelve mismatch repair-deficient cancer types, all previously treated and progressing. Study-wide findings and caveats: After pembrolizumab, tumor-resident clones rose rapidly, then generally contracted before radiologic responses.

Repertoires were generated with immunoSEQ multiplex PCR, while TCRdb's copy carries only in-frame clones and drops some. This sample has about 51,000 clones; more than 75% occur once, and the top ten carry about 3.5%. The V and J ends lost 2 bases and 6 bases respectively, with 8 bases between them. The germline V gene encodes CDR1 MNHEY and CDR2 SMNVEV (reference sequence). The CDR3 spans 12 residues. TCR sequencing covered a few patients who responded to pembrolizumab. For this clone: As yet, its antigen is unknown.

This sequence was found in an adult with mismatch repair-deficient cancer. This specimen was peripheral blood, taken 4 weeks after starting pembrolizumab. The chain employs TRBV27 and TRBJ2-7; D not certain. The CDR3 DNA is TGTGCCAGCAGTTTAAAAGGGTCCGAGCAGTACTTC. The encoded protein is CASSLKGSEQYF.